These 17 T cell receptor beta chains came from one sample sequenced in a study of T-cell memory formation after mild COVID-19. TCRdb independently ran MiXCR on the 5' RACE reads; one entry per CDR3 protein. The table records about 350,000 distinct CDR3 sequences, around 13% of them present only once. Sequencing was carried out using PBMCs or a T cell subset sorted from them (not recorded which). The source of these receptors is a man between 18 and 35 years old who had mild COVID-19 (a few samples of this study predate the infection). Cell type and time point are not known.

This clonotype has a handful of counts. V gene TRBV12-5 combines with J gene TRBJ2-2; 12 bases line up with TRBD2. Trimming took 6 bases from V and 0 from J; bases not matched to a gene: 5. This CDR3 has 17 residues. Germline V gene sequence: CDR1 LGHNT, CDR2 FRNRAP. The CDR3 loop is CASGWTSGEANTGELFF. CDR3 nucleotide sequence: TGTGCTAGTGGATGGACTAGCGGGGAAGCGAACACCGGGGAGCTGTTTTTT.

This clonotype has a count of ten or more. This chain connects TRBV7-2 to TRBJ1-5; D may be TRBD1 (6 bases). This CDR3 has 15 residues. The ends were cut back, 5 bases at V and 3 bases at J, with 14 bases in the middle. Germline V gene sequence: CDR1 SGHTA, CDR2 FQGNSA. CDR3 bases: TGTGCCAGCAGCGGACCGACAGGCGCCAATCAGCCCCAGCATTTT. It encodes CASSGPTGANQPQHF. The full variable domain, its missing parts supplied by reference TRBV7-2 and TRBJ1-5, is GAGVSQSPSNKVTEKGKDVELRCDPISGHTALYWYRQSLGQGLEFLIYFQGNSAPDKSGLPSDRFSAERTGGSVSTLTIQRTQQEDSAVYLCASSGPTGANQPQHFGDGTRLSIL.

CDR3 sequence (DNA): TGTGCCAGCAGCAGCTTGGACCTCGGGTACGTC. Its translation: CASSSLDLGYV. This chain joins TRBV5-6 and TRBJ2-7; no clear D. This CDR3 region has 11 residues. Germline V lookup: CDR1 SGHDT, CDR2 YYEEEE. Trimming left V 4 bases short and J 12 bases short, with 14 bases between.

V gene TRBV27 combines with J gene TRBJ2-7; 7 bases are shared with TRBD2. The germline CDR1 and CDR2 sequences are MNHEY and SMNVEV (reference sequence). Trimming cost V 4 bases and J 0 bases; bases outside gene matches: 6. The CDR3 consists of 15 residues. CDR3 residues: CASSYLGGTSYEQYF. In DNA form, the CDR3 reads TGTGCCAGCAGTTACTTGGGGGGGACCTCCTACGAGCAGTACTTC.

This clonotype occurred a few times. V usage is TRBV18 and J usage is TRBJ2-3, with TRBD2 matching over 9 bases. Germline values: CDR1 KGHSH, CDR2 LQKENI. The CDR3 sequence is 15 residues long. The V gene end was trimmed by 3 bases and the J gene end by 2 bases; junction bases not matched to a gene: 3. The CDR3 reads CASSPAGGITDTQYF. The CDR3 DNA follows: TGTGCCAGCTCACCTGCGGGGGGGATCACAGATACGCAGTATTTT.

This clonotype was detected many times. This chain uses TRBV15 with TRBJ2-3, with D possibly matching TRBD2 (6 bases). The CDR3 has 14 residues. Trimming stripped 5 bases from V and 4 bases from J, with 13 bases between. Per germline, CDR1 LNHNV and CDR2 YYDKDF (reference sequence). The CDR3 protein is CATSGGTASDTQYF. The CDR3 coding sequence is TGTGCCACCAGCGGCGGGACCGCCTCAGATACGCAGTATTTT.

The V gene is TRBV5-1, the J gene TRBJ1-1, with TRBD1 matching 8 bases. Germline V gene lookup returns CDR1 SGHRS and CDR2 YFSETQ. Unmatched junction bases numbered 11, after V lost 4 bases and J lost 3 bases. This CDR3 contains 16 residues. The CDR3 DNA sequence: TGCGCCAGCAGCCCCGGGCAGGGGGCGCGGGACACTGAAGCTTTCTTT. Translating it yields CASSPGQGARDTEAFF.

In its sample, this clonotype was seen a few times. The chain recombines TRBV30 with TRBJ2-7; no firm D call. Germline assignment: CDR1 GTSNPN and CDR2 SVGIG (reference sequence). V was trimmed by 1 base and J by 3 bases, leaving 4 bases between them. The CDR3 spans 11 residues. CDR3 in amino acids: CAWSAFYEQYF. Here the CDR3 DNA reads TGTGCCTGGAGTGCTTTCTACGAGCAGTACTTC.

This clonotype turned up a few times. The rearrangement uses TRBV2 and TRBJ1-4; weak D call: TRBD1 (5 bases). Trimming took off 3 bases at V and 0 bases at J, with 8 bases between the two ends. Germline lookup yields CDR1 SNHLY and CDR2 FYNNEI. This CDR3 comprises 15 residues. Here the CDR3 DNA reads TGTGCCAGCAGTGAGACAGATGCAACTAATGAAAAACTGTTTTTT. Translation gives CASSETDATNEKLFF.

This clonotype was seen only a few times. The genes are TRBV4-2 and TRBJ2-2; 8 bases map to TRBD2. The germline V gene has CDR1 LGHNA and CDR2 YNFKEQ. CDR3 size: 14 residues. J gave up 7 bases and V 4 bases, and 5 bases lay outside the gene matches. DNA for the CDR3: TGTGCCAGCAGCCCTCCGCGGGGGGACGGGGAGCTGTTTTTT. This encodes CASSPPRGDGELFF.

This clonotype was detected a few times. CDR3 residues: CASSYSMRDRGASYEQYF. The CDR3 bases are TGTGCCAGCAGTTACTCGATGAGGGACAGGGGCGCCTCCTACGAGCAGTACTTC. V is TRBV6-2 or TRBV6-3 and J is TRBJ2-7; TRBD1 aligns across 10 bases. Trimming at V came to 0 bases and at J to 0 bases, leaving 8 bases not matched to a gene. Germline V gene lookup returns CDR1 MNHEY and CDR2 SVGEGT. CDR3 length equals 18 residues.

This clonotype was counted only a few times. The chain recombines TRBV7-9 with TRBJ1-3; possible D gene TRBD1, 5 bases. This CDR3 contains 16 residues. V dropped 5 bases and J dropped 4 bases, with 18 bases sitting between them. The germline V gene encodes CDR1 SEHNR and CDR2 FQNEAQ (reference sequence). The CDR3 region is CASSPTRTLAGNTIYF. CDR3 DNA sequence: TGTGCCAGCAGCCCAACCCGGACACTGGCGGGAAACACCATATATTTT.

The CDR3 spells CASSKTGVNTEAFF. CDR3 DNA sequence: TGTGCCAGCTCAAAGACAGGGGTAAACACTGAAGCTTTCTTT. The V and J genes are TRBV18 and TRBJ1-1; the match to TRBD1 covers 8 bases. V dropped 5 bases and J dropped 2; count of bases not matched to a gene: 4. The CDR3 runs 14 residues. CDR1 KGHSH and CDR2 LQKENI come from the germline V gene.

This clonotype occurred a few times. This chain uses TRBV5-5 with TRBJ2-6; D unresolved. The CDR3 spans 17 residues. CDR1 is SGHKS and CDR2 is YYEKEE in the germline V gene (reference sequence). Deletions cut 2 bases from V and 0 bases from J, with 12 bases between. DNA of the CDR3: TGTGCCAGCAGCTTCTCTGGGGAAAGCTCTGGGGCCAACGTCCTGACTTTC. Its protein is CASSFSGESSGANVLTF.

This clonotype was observed a handful of times. The chain joins TRBV29-1 to TRBJ1-2, with D unresolved. Trimming removed 1 base from V and 8 bases from J, with 14 bases in between. The CDR3 length is 13 residues. The germline V gene has CDR1 SQVTM and CDR2 ANQGSEA. The DNA of the CDR3 is TGCAGCGTTGAAGGACGGGAAGTGCGGGGCTACACCTTC. This gives the protein CSVEGREVRGYTF.

The chain recombines TRBV4-1 with TRBJ2-5; D unresolved. The CDR3 totals 15 residues. Trimming took off 1 base at V and 1 base at J, with 10 bases between the two ends. The germline V gene has CDR1 MGHRA and CDR2 YSYEKL. The CDR3 reads CASSQGWRSQETQYF. The CDR3 bases are TGCGCCAGCAGCCAAGGATGGCGGAGCCAAGAGACCCAGTACTTC.

This clonotype was seen at least ten times. The rearrangement links TRBV5-1 to TRBJ2-3; tentative D call: TRBD1 (5 bases). CDR3 length: 14 amino acids. V gave up 1 base and J gave up 4 bases, with 10 bases separating them. Germline CDR1 and CDR2: SGHRS and YFSETQ. CDR3 residues: CASSLFTGPDTQYF. CDR3 DNA sequence: TGCGCCAGCAGCTTGTTCACAGGCCCAGATACGCAGTATTTT.